The 23 T cell receptor beta chains presented below share a single source sample, sequenced in a study of T cells in Graves' hyperthyroidism and ophthalmopathy. TCR beta CDR3 sequences were amplified from RNA transcripts. The primer set for the first-round RT-PCR of the TCR CDR3 was HTBI. TCRdb processed the multiplex PCR reads anew with MiXCR; each CDR3 protein has one entry. Of nearly 600,000 distinct CDR3 sequences in the sample, approximately 13% were seen once. Sequencing was performed on blood. All receptors come from a young woman with Graves' hyperthyroidism that later progressed to Graves' ophthalmopathy.

This clonotype occurred many times. The rearrangement joins TRBV6-1 to TRBJ1-5; D is perhaps TRBD1 (6 bases). The CDR3 length is 13 residues. Germline CDR1 is MNHNS and CDR2 is SASEGT. The ends were cut back, 7 bases at V and 5 bases at J, with 12 bases in the middle. Written as DNA, the CDR3 is TGTGCCAGCACCCAGGGGATTTATCAGCCCCAGCATTTT. This gives the protein CASTQGIYQPQHF.

In its sample, this clonotype was seen many times. The V call is TRBV9, the J call TRBJ2-7; 8 bases are shared with TRBD2. J was trimmed by 4 bases and V by 0 bases; bases with no gene match: 6. CDR3 length: 15 amino acids. CDR1 and CDR2 (germline): SGDLS, YYNGEE. The CDR3 sequence: CASSVGEAGVYEQYF. For the CDR3, the DNA is TGTGCCAGCAGCGTAGGAGAAGCGGGAGTTTACGAGCAGTACTTC.

This clonotype has ten or more counts. The rearrangement links TRBV19 to TRBJ1-3; possible D gene TRBD1, 6 bases. In germline, CDR1 is LNHDA, CDR2 SQIVND (reference sequence). Deletions cut 7 bases from V and 2 bases from J, with 15 bases between. CDR3 length: 15 amino acids. The CDR3 bases are TGTGCCAGTACTCCGCAGGGGTTAGCTGGAAACACCATATATTTT. This sequence encodes CASTPQGLAGNTIYF.

This clonotype came up a few times. At one end, the junction sequence differs from germline, possibly due to a read error. The chain recombines TRBV13 with TRBJ2-7, with a tentative D call TRBD2 (6 bases). The CDR3 has 13 residues. CDR1 is PRHDT, CDR2 FYEKMQ, per germline (reference sequence). The CDR3 sequence is CASSRGDAYEQCF. The CDR3, as DNA: TGTGCCAGCAGCCGCGGGGACGCCTACGAGCAGTGCTTC.

This clonotype was detected many times. This CDR3 reads CASSQDRTGELFF. CDR3 coding DNA: TGTGCCAGCAGCCAAGATCGAACCGGGGAGCTGTTTTTT. The V gene is TRBV3-1, the J gene TRBJ2-2; D is unresolved. The CDR3 is 13 residues long. Trimming cost V 0 bases and J 5 bases, with 4 bases left between them. CDR1 and CDR2 from the germline V gene are LGHDT and YNNKEL (reference sequence).

In this sample, this clonotype turned up many times. The chain has TRBV27 and TRBJ2-7; no definite D call. Trimming took off 2 bases at V and 3 bases at J, with 8 bases between the two ends. This CDR3 contains 13 residues. CDR1 and CDR2 from the germline V gene are MNHEY and SMNVEV (reference sequence). CDR3 sequence (DNA): TGTGCCAGCAGTTTAAAGCTAGACTACGAGCAGTACTTC. The encoded protein is CASSLKLDYEQYF.

At least ten counts were recorded for this clonotype. As DNA, the CDR3 is TGCAGTGCTAGACCCTGGGACGGCACTGGGGATGAGCAGTTCTTC. It specifies CSARPWDGTGDEQFF. This rearrangement joins TRBV20-1 to TRBJ2-1; either TRBD1 or TRBD2 may fit D (5 bases each). Looked up from germline, CDR1 is DFQATT and CDR2 is SNEGSKA (reference sequence). CDR3 length equals 15 residues. V lost 2 bases, J lost 8 bases, and 19 bases lay in between.

The chain links TRBV20-1 to TRBJ2-7; D perhaps matches TRBD2 (6 bases). The germline V gene encodes CDR1 DFQATT and CDR2 SNEGSKA (reference sequence). The CDR3 extends over 16 amino acids. V was clipped by 0 bases and J by 1 base, with 16 bases between them. The CDR3 reads CSARDPLRESSYEQYF. The CDR3 coding sequence is TGCAGTGCTAGAGACCCCCTCCGGGAGAGTTCCTACGAGCAGTACTTC.

The rearrangement uses TRBV9 and TRBJ2-7, with D tentatively TRBD1 (6 bases). Per germline, CDR1 SGDLS and CDR2 YYNGEE. Trimming stripped 0 bases from V and 3 bases from J, with 13 bases between. The CDR3 extends over 15 amino acids. The CDR3 DNA sequence: TGTGCCAGCAGCGTAGCAGGGGATCGGATCTACGAGCAGTACTTC. Amino acids: CASSVAGDRIYEQYF.

This clonotype was seen many times. V gene TRBV11-2 combines with J gene TRBJ2-3; tentatively, D is TRBD1 (5 bases). This CDR3 contains 15 residues. CDR1 and CDR2 from the germline V gene are SGHAT and FQNNGV. V was trimmed by 5 bases and J by 1 base, leaving 13 bases between them. The CDR3 is CASSPLKGRTDTQYF. The CDR3 bases are TGTGCCAGCAGCCCCCTTAAGGGGCGCACAGATACGCAGTATTTT.

This clonotype came up many times. The chain links TRBV28 to TRBJ1-4; D call uncertain. Germline CDR1 MDHEN, CDR2 SYDVKM. This CDR3 region has 12 residues. V was pared by 6 bases and J by 7 bases, with 9 bases between. The CDR3 DNA follows: TGTGCCAGCAGCTACCCCCTTGAAAAACTGTTTTTT. This translates into CASSYPLEKLFF.

This clonotype was seen ten or more times. The chain employs TRBV28 and TRBJ1-5, with TRBD1 as a possible D gene (5 bases). Germline values: CDR1 MDHEN, CDR2 SYDVKM. The CDR3 covers 17 residues. V was trimmed by 1 base and J by 5 bases, leaving 18 bases between them. This CDR3 is CASSLYVGRGRHQPQHF. The CDR3 DNA reads TGTGCCAGCAGTTTATACGTAGGAAGGGGACGCCATCAGCCCCAGCATTTT. Supplemented by reference TRBV28 and TRBJ1-5, the full variable domain reads DVKVTQSSRYLVKRTGEKVFLECVQDMDHENMFWYRQDPGLGLRLIYFSYDVKMKEKGDIPEGYSVSREKKERFSLILESASTNQTSMYLCASSLYVGRGRHQPQHFGDGTRLSIL.

This rearrangement joins TRBV5-5 to TRBJ1-5, with 8 bases identical to TRBD1. The CDR3 is 15 amino acids. J was trimmed by 5 bases and V by 0 bases; bases with no gene match: 4. The germline CDR1 and CDR2 sequences are SGHKS and YYEKEE (reference sequence). DNA of the CDR3: TGTGCCAGCAGCTTGGCCGGGACAGGATATCAGCCCCAGCATTTT. Amino acids: CASSLAGTGYQPQHF.

This clonotype came up many times. The CDR3: CSARDITSGRYNEQFF. In DNA form, the CDR3 reads TGCAGTGCTAGAGATATAACTAGCGGGAGGTACAATGAGCAGTTCTTC. The rearrangement links TRBV20-1 to TRBJ2-1; 12 bases agree with TRBD2. Germline V lookup: CDR1 DFQATT, CDR2 SNEGSKA (reference sequence). Germline trimming cut 0 bases from V and 4 bases from J; bases unmatched to any gene: 4. The CDR3 consists of 16 residues.

This clonotype was detected a few times. This chain links TRBV11-2 with TRBJ1-2; 10 bases line up with TRBD1. The germline V gene has CDR1 SGHAT and CDR2 FQNNGV. J was trimmed by 4 bases and V by 3 bases; bases with no gene match: 5. This CDR3 has 15 residues. Here the CDR3 reads CASSLGQGSFYGYTF. CDR3 bases: TGTGCCAGCAGCTTGGGACAGGGGAGTTTCTATGGCTACACCTTC.

This clonotype appeared once. This chain joins TRBV20-1 and TRBJ1-2; possible D gene TRBD1, 6 bases. V was clipped by 1 base and J by 0 bases, with 15 bases between them. The CDR3 runs to 16 residues. Looked up from germline, CDR1 is DFQATT and CDR2 is SNEGSKA (reference sequence). Here the CDR3 reads CSARASRQAANYGYTF. In DNA form, the CDR3 reads TGCAGTGCTAGAGCTTCGAGACAGGCGGCTAACTATGGCTACACCTTC.

This clonotype occurred many times. CDR3 loop: CASSFNGGRNTQYF. Written as DNA, the CDR3 is TGTGCCAGCAGTTTCAACGGGGGGAGAAATACGCAGTATTTT. The chain recombines TRBV28 with TRBJ2-3, with 7 bases identical to TRBD2. CDR1 MDHEN and CDR2 SYDVKM come from the germline V gene. CDR3 length: 14 residues. Losses at the gene ends were 3 bases for V and 7 bases for J; bases not matched to a gene: 7.

This clonotype was counted ten times or more. This chain links TRBV12-3 or TRBV12-4 with TRBJ1-3; the D is unclear. There are 13 residues in the CDR3. The V end lost 7 bases, the J end lost 3 bases, and 10 bases lay between the germline ends. In DNA, the CDR3 is TGTGCCAGCACCAAAACGTATGGAAACACCATATATTTT. It encodes CASTKTYGNTIYF.

This clonotype was observed once. Germline is not matched at one junction end, which may reflect a read error. The chain joins TRBV28 to TRBJ1-1; tentative D call: TRBD1 (6 bases). The CDR3 contains 17 residues. CDR1 and CDR2 from the germline V gene are MDHEN and SYDVKM. This CDR3 is CASNPPGGAQGSTEAFF. DNA of the CDR3: TGCGCCAGCAACCCACCCGGGGGGGCACAGGGAAGTACTGAAGCTTTCTTT.

This clonotype has only a few counts. The J gene is TRBJ2-3, the V gene TRBV5-1, with TRBD1 matching over 9 bases. J gave up 4 bases and V 5 bases, and 8 bases lay outside the gene matches. The CDR3 runs to 15 residues. CDR1 SGHRS and CDR2 YFSETQ come from the germline V gene. The CDR3 bases are TGCGCCAGCAGGGTTACAGGGGGCTCTCCAGATACGCAGTATTTT. Translated, it gives CASRVTGGSPDTQYF.

This clonotype occurred many times. This chain links TRBV7-2 with TRBJ2-7; perhaps TRBD1 as D (6 bases). This CDR3 spans 14 amino acids. Germline lookup yields CDR1 SGHTA and CDR2 FQGNSA. The V end lost 3 bases, the J end lost 4 bases, and 13 bases lay between the germline ends. CDR3 DNA sequence: TGTGCCAGCAGCTTCTCGCAGGGGAAATACGAGCAGTACTTC. Its translation: CASSFSQGKYEQYF.

This chain joins TRBV3-1 and TRBJ2-1; TRBD2 aligns across 10 bases. There are 16 residues in the CDR3. Looked up from germline, CDR1 is LGHDT and CDR2 is YNNKEL (reference sequence). Trimming cost V 0 bases and J 8 bases; bases outside gene matches: 7. The CDR3 spells CASSQDNGLAAHEQFF. The CDR3 DNA follows: TGTGCCAGCAGCCAAGATAACGGACTAGCGGCCCATGAGCAGTTCTTC.

For the CDR3, the DNA is TGCAGGGGGGCCACCCCAAGAGATACGCAGTATTTT. It translates to CRGATPRDTQYF. The chain joins TRBV20-1 to TRBJ2-3; D possibly corresponds to TRBD1 (6 bases). The CDR3 covers 12 residues. CDR1 and CDR2 from the germline V gene are DFQATT and SNEGSKA (reference sequence).